The entry below describes one T cell receptor (beta chain). Trimming removed 2 bases at V and 7 bases at J, with 15 bases between. The CDR3 length is 16 residues. The V gene's germline CDR1 is LNHDA and CDR2 SQIVND (reference sequence). These data come from a study of shared clonotypes between healthy human individuals. Genomic DNA belonging to each subset was distributed in equal measure over several immunoSEQ plates. This table comes from immunoSEQ multiplex PCR, and its TCRdb copy is limited to in-frame clones, with some not included. The table lists millions of clones, around 90% of them singletons.

The sequenced sample was naive CD4+ T cells sorted from blood. Stated subset: CD45RA+ positively selected. This TCR derives from a man between 18 and 35 years old in good health. The chain employs TRBV19 and TRBJ1-6, with D tentatively TRBD1 (6 bases). The CDR3 spells CASSIFAGEGNSPLHF. CDR3 bases: TGTGCCAGTAGTATATTCGCAGGGGAGGGGAATTCACCCCTCCACTTT.